A single sample gave rise to the 5 T cell receptor beta chains below, sequenced in a study of blood T cells in healthy people across ages. For the second PCR, which ran for about 7 to 11 cycles, a sample-barcoded 5' primer and a J-beta primer mix were used. TCRdb re-called the 5' RACE reads through MiXCR, storing one row per CDR3 protein. This table holds over 1,300,000 distinct CDR3 sequences, almost 60% found once. Sequenced input: blood. The source is a man aged 18 to 29 in good health.

This chain joins TRBV15 and TRBJ2-1; no clear D gene. V was clipped by 0 bases and J by 6 bases, with 6 bases between them. The CDR3 sequence is 13 residues long. The germline V gene has CDR1 LNHNV and CDR2 YYDKDF (reference sequence). CDR3 nucleotides: TGTGCCACCAGCAGAGATGGAGCCAATGAGCAGTTCTTC. Translated, it gives CATSRDGANEQFF.

V usage is TRBV7-9 and J usage is TRBJ2-3; TRBD2 is a possible D gene (5 bases). With 6 bases removed from V and 2 bases from J, the gap between germline ends came to 12 bases. Germline V CDR1 and CDR2: SEHNR, FQNEAQ (reference sequence). The CDR3 runs to 14 residues. The CDR3 DNA sequence: TGTGCCAGCAGAAGGACGGGATACACAGATACGCAGTATTTT. This translates into CASRRTGYTDTQYF.

The chain couples TRBV21-1 to TRBJ2-1; no check of the table's D call, TRBD2, against the DNA was made. TRBV21-1 counts as a pseudogene. This CDR3 region has 13 residues. CDR3 protein: CASSNRWRGLQFF. The CDR3 DNA sequence: TGTGCCAGCAGCAACCGTTGGAGGGGTCTTCAGTTCTTC.

The V call is TRBV20-1, the J call TRBJ1-1; no reliable D call. Per the germline V gene, CDR1 is DFQATT and CDR2 is SNEGSKA (reference sequence). This CDR3 spans 16 amino acids. Trimming removed 6 bases from V and 1 base from J, with 21 bases in between. CDR3 DNA sequence: TGCAGTGCCACCAAGCGTTCGGGCGGCGCGAACACTGAAGCTTTCTTT. Protein sequence: CSATKRSGGANTEAFF.

The gene calls are TRBV29-1 and TRBJ2-1; D may be TRBD2 (5 bases). The V gene's germline CDR1 is SQVTM and CDR2 ANQGSEA. The CDR3 extends over 18 amino acids. The ends were cut back, 0 bases at V and 2 bases at J, with 20 bases in the middle. CDR3: CSVEEMGIRRVPYNEQFF. CDR3 coding DNA: TGCAGCGTTGAAGAAATGGGGATTCGGCGGGTTCCCTACAATGAGCAGTTCTTC.